This TCR beta chain was captured in a study of human T cells and chemical hapten exposure. Regarding the study as a whole: Donor immune responses may differ from healthy people's, since all donors had alopecia. Clustering by CDR3 similarity yielded significantly more large clusters from expanded TCRs than controls.

TCRdb recomputed calls from the RACE reads with MiXCR, one row per CDR3 protein. The sample has roughly 180,000 distinct CDR3 sequences, approximately 20% seen once. Time point denoted: patch test 1, 2 weeks after DPC sensitization. Stated treatment: therapeutic diphenylcyclopropenone sensitization with weekly scalp DPC. As to this clonotype: Its antigen is unidentified.

Trimming shortened V by 5 bases and J by 3 bases, and 13 bases separated the two germline ends. The CDR3 extends over 14 amino acids. The input for sequencing was whole blood, taken in connection with sensitization to the hapten diphenylcyclopropenone (DPC). The source is a woman between 50 and 59 years old with alopecia areata. Some clones in this sample may be carry-over from other donors' samples. This chain connects TRBV12-3 or TRBV12-4 to TRBJ1-1; D may be TRBD1 (5 bases). CDR3 in amino acids: CASSGQGEYTEAFF. CDR3 DNA sequence: TGTGCCAGCAGTGGCCAGGGCGAATACACTGAAGCTTTCTTT.